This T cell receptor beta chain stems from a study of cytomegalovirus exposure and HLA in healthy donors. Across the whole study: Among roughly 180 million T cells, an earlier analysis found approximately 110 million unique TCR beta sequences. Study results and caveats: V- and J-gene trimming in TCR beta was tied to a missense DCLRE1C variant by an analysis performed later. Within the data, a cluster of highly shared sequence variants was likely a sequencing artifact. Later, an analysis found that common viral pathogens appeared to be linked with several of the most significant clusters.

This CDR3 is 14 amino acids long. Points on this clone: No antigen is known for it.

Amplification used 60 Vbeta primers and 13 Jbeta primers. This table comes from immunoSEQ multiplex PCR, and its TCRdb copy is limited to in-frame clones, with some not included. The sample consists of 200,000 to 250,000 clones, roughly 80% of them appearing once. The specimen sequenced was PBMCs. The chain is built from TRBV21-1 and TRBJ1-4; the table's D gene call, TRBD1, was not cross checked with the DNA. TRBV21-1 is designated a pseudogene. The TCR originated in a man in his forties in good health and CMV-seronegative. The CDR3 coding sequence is TGTGCCAGCAGCGGGGACAGTTATAATGAAAAACTGTTTTTT. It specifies CASSGDSYNEKLFF.